This section outlines one T cell receptor beta chain sequence together with its context. Its antigen is unknown. Stated time point: sample taken at primary tumor resection. Whole RNA obtained from tumor, nontumor lung or frozen PBMC underwent sequencing without sorting. Donors were approximately 70 untreated early-stage non-small cell lung cancer patients. TCRdb ran MiXCR on the 5' RACE reads and lists one entry per CDR3 protein. The table lists about 44,000 distinct CDR3 sequences, roughly an eighth of them singletons. The data were obtained in a study of spatial heterogeneity in lung cancer. Study-level results: At resection, ubiquitous expanded tumor TCRs appeared in blood more than at follow-up.

Trimming took off 7 bases at V and 0 bases at J, with 8 bases between the two ends. Germline CDR1 reads MNHNS; CDR2 reads SASEGT. There are 13 residues in the CDR3. The receptor comes from a male donor with early-stage non-small cell lung cancer. This sequence joins TRBV6-1 and TRBJ2-3; D is possibly TRBD1 (6 bases). The sample consisted of PBMCs, taken at surgery. The CDR3 region is CASIDRSTDTQYF. Here the CDR3 DNA reads TGTGCCAGCATAGACAGGAGCACAGATACGCAGTATTTT.